This TCR beta chain stems from a study of T-cell memory formation after mild COVID-19. Turning to the study itself: TCR clusters were mostly confined to one donor each.

Points on this clonotype: Its antigen is as yet unknown.

Amplification by 5'RACE using constant-segment primers produced TCR alpha and TCR beta cDNA libraries that carried sample barcodes and UMIs. TCRdb passed the 5' RACE reads through MiXCR, listing each CDR3 protein once. The profile covers roughly 610,000 distinct CDR3 sequences, with roughly 17% appearing a single time and around 8.1% taken by the ten largest. Findings of the study overall: CD4/CD8 balance held among clones contracting day 15 to 85, and later expanders leaned CD4+. The appearance of some responding clones in pre-infection memory suggested that cross-reactive memory joined.

The receptor was isolated from an adult woman who had mild COVID-19 (a few samples of this study predate the infection). Cell type and time point are not known. Input material: PBMCs or a T cell subset sorted from them (not recorded which).

CDR3 nucleotides: TGTGCCAGCATCGATTTCCGGGGTGAAGCTTTCTTT. Translation gives CASIDFRGEAFF. This sequence joins TRBV6-6 and TRBJ1-1; D is uncertain. Trimming shortened V by 7 bases and J by 7 bases, and 13 bases separated the two germline ends. CDR1 is MNHNY, CDR2 SVGAGI, per germline (reference sequence). The CDR3 sequence is 12 residues long.